This entry features one T cell receptor beta chain sequence. The data derive from a study of T cell repertoires in cytomegalovirus infection. The germline gives CDR1 MNHNS, CDR2 SASEGT. CDR3 size: 14 residues. V gave up 8 bases and J gave up 0 bases, with 13 bases separating them. Via MiXCR, TCRdb re-called the reads, giving one row per CDR3 protein. The top ten hold under 9% of the sample, which has about 400,000 distinct CDR3 sequences, about a sixth seen once. Sequences were obtained from PBMCs. The chain has TRBV6-1 and TRBJ1-1, with D tentatively TRBD1 (6 bases). The clonotype originates from a human donor in good health (CMV status not recorded). Some clones in this sample may be carry-over from other donors' samples. The CDR3 bases are TGTGCCAGCGCCCGGGACAAGCTGAACACTGAAGCTTTCTTT. It is translated as CASARDKLNTEAFF.